Presented here are 14 T cell receptor delta chains from one specimen sequenced in a study of gamma-delta chains in newborns, infants, children (dated by TCRdb to about 2019). These reads were obtained on an Illumina MiSeq. Via CATT, TCRdb reprocessed the public reads, and rows with identical DNA were then joined. In all, the sample holds 4,000 to 5,500 delta-chain clones, and 38% of those were seen once. 13% to 15% of the sample goes to the ten largest clones. The specimen sequenced was blood. These receptors came from a child who received the measles vaccine.

This clone is judged medium-sized. The V gene is TRDV3, the J gene TRDJ1; the match to TRDD3 covers 7 bases. Germline V CDR1 and CDR2: TVYSNPD, GDNSRS (reference sequence). The CDR3 extends over 14 amino acids. V was clipped by 2 bases and J by 0 bases; unmatched bases: 6. The CDR3 bases are TGTGCCTTTGGGGATAAGGGTTACACCGATAAACTCATCTTT. Its translation: CAFGDKGYTDKLIF.

This chain connects TRDV1 to TRDJ1, with TRDD3 matching over 12 bases. Germline V gene sequence: CDR1 TSWWSYY, CDR2 QGS. CDR3 length: 19 residues. V gave up 0 bases and J gave up 2 bases; unmatched junction bases: 10. The CDR3 region has the DNA TGTGCTCTTGGGGAACTCCGCCCCTGGGGGATACGGGGGACCGATAAACTCATCTTT. Translation gives CALGELRPWGIRGTDKLIF.

There are a few counts of this clone. The V call is TRDV2, the J call TRDJ1; weak D call: TRDD3 (5 bases). The V and J ends lost 3 bases and 0 bases respectively, with 25 bases between them. Germline values: CDR1 GEAIGNYY, CDR2 EKD. The CDR3 covers 19 residues. For the CDR3, the DNA is TGTGCCTGTGACTTGGTCGCGGGTGGGGAATTACTAAACACCGATAAACTCATCTTT. It translates to CACDLVAGGELLNTDKLIF.

As to this clone: A much larger clone differs from this one at a single base, so this may be a read error. Other DNA sequences from this sample encode an identical CDR3 as well. The rearrangement links TRDV2 to TRDJ3; D is possibly TRDD3 (6 bases). The germline gives CDR1 GEAIGNYY, CDR2 EKD. CDR3 length equals 21 residues. The CDR3 nucleotides read TGCGCCTGTGACACTCCCGGATACTCGTCCCTTCACTCCTGGGACACCCGACAGATGTTTTTC. It specifies CACDTPGYSSLHSWDTRQMFF.

The rearrangement joins TRDV1 to TRDJ1; 7 nucleotides align to TRDD2. Germline assignment: CDR1 TSWWSYY and CDR2 QGS. J lost 8 bases, V lost 5 bases, and 26 bases had no gene match. This CDR3 is built from 19 residues. This CDR3 is CALGSCLPPSEGGVQKLIF. The DNA for the CDR3 is TGTGCTCTTGGGTCGTGCCTTCCTCCTTCGGAGGGCGGTGTTCAGAAACTCATCTTT.

This clone was recorded only once. The junction differs from germline at one of its ends, possibly a read error. The sample has other DNA sequences that encode this CDR3 too. V and J are TRDV3 and TRDJ1; maybe TRDD3 (5 bases). Germline V CDR1 and CDR2: TVYSNPD, GDNSRS (reference sequence). The CDR3 runs to 20 residues. The CDR3 reads CAFDGGTPGEVGTYTDKLIF. DNA for the CDR3: TGCGCCTTTGACGGGGGTACCCCTGGCGAAGTGGGGACATACACCGATAAACTCATCTTT.

In nucleotides, the CDR3 is TGTGCTCTTGGGGAAGGTCGTGCCAACCCCGTACTGGGGGATACAGAAGGCACCGATAAACTCATCTTT. It codes for CALGEGRANPVLGDTEGTDKLIF. This chain joins TRDV1 and TRDJ1; 12 positions match TRDD3. CDR3 size: 23 residues. Trimming removed 2 bases from V and 1 base from J; junction bases left unmatched: 23. Germline V gene sequence: CDR1 TSWWSYY, CDR2 QGS.

The chain joins TRDV1 to TRDJ1, with 11 bases matching TRDD3. This CDR3 region has 20 residues. Unmatched junction bases numbered 21, after V lost 4 bases and J lost 5 bases. Per germline, CDR1 TSWWSYY and CDR2 QGS. The CDR3 bases are TGTGCTCTTGGGGCCATAAGGTCGTGTGCGGTGGGGGATACGGTGGATAAACTCATCTTT. Its protein product is CALGAIRSCAVGDTVDKLIF.

The chain links TRDV3 to TRDJ1; D might be TRDD3 (5 bases). V lost 3 bases, J lost 0 bases, and 17 bases lay in between. This CDR3 region has 15 residues. Germline V CDR1 and CDR2: TVYSNPD, GDNSRS (reference sequence). The CDR3 DNA follows: TGTGCCTTAACCGGGTGCCGGGGGTACACCGATAAACTCATCTTT. Protein product: CALTGCRGYTDKLIF.

This clone has just a few counts. The gene calls are TRDV1 and TRDJ1, with D perhaps TRDD2 (5 bases). V lost 6 bases and J 0 bases, leaving 44 bases between the germline ends. Per the germline V gene, CDR1 is TSWWSYY and CDR2 is QGS. This CDR3 spans 25 amino acids. As DNA, the CDR3 is TGTGCTCTTGGCTGTAGTCCGTCCGCTCCCACTCCCTGGCCTTCGCCCCAAGGGTACACCGATAAACTCATCTTT. Amino acid sequence: CALGCSPSAPTPWPSPQGYTDKLIF.

The sample holds a few counts of this clone. The chain joins TRDV2 to TRDJ1; 12 bases agree with TRDD3. Looked up from germline, CDR1 is GEAIGNYY and CDR2 is EKD. CDR3 length: 20 amino acids. Losses at the gene ends were 0 bases for V and 0 bases for J; bases not matched to a gene: 13. CDR3: CACDTGGPYWGIPHTDKLIF. The CDR3, as DNA: TGTGCCTGTGACACCGGGGGCCCATACTGGGGGATACCGCACACCGATAAACTCATCTTT.

Concerning this clone: A read error may produce the germline difference seen at one junction end. The CDR3 here is CALGELNYLRSLLFRTGGYGYTDKHIF. For the CDR3, the DNA is TGTGCTCTTGGGGAACTAAATTACCTAAGGTCCCTCCTATTCCGTACTGGGGGATACGGGTACACCGATAAACACATCTTT. J is TRDJ1 and V is TRDV1, with 13 bases lining up with TRDD3. CDR3 size: 27 residues. Germline V lookup: CDR1 TSWWSYY, CDR2 QGS.

This clone is termed medium-sized. This chain uses TRDV2 with TRDJ1; 10 bases match TRDD3. Trimming took 0 bases from V and 0 from J; bases not matched to a gene: 30. The CDR3 has 25 residues. CDR1 GEAIGNYY and CDR2 EKD come from the germline V gene. The CDR3 DNA reads as TGTGCCTGTGACACCGGCCTTCCGCCTTGGGGGATACTAGGGATGGGATACACGAACACCGATAAACTCATCTTT. Protein product: CACDTGLPPWGILGMGYTNTDKLIF.

This clone appeared a few times. The CDR3 DNA follows: TGTGCTCTTGGGGAACTAGAGTACACCGATAAACTCATCTTT. Encoded protein: CALGELEYTDKLIF. V and J are TRDV1 and TRDJ1; D is unresolved. Germline-derived CDR1 and CDR2 are TSWWSYY and QGS. There are 14 residues in the CDR3. Between the trimmed V and J ends, which lost 0 bases and 0 bases, there was a span of 5 bases.